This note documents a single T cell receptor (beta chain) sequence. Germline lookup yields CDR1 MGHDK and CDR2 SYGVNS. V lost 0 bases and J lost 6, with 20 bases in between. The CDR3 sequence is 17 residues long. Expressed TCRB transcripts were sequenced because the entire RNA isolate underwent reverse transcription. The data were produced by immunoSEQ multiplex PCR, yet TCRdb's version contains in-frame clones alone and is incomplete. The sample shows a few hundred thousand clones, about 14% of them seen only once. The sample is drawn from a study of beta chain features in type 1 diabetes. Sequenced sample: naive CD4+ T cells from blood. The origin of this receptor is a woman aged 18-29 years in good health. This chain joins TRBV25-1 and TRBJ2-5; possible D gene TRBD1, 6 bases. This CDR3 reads CASSEYKGTPWVKTQYF. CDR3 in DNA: TGTGCCAGCAGTGAATATAAGGGGACACCCTGGGTGAAGACCCAGTACTTC.